This TCR beta chain was recovered during a study of shared clonotypes between healthy human individuals. The repertoire was sequenced with immunoSEQ multiplex PCR; TCRdb's copy has only in-frame clones and lacks some. This sample has 1,100,000 or so clones; about 80% occur once, and the top ten carry 0.4% to 0.55%. The sequence was collected from a man between 18 and 29 years old in good health. Some clones in this sample may be carry-over from other donors' samples. The sequenced material came from memory CD4+ T cells from PBMCs. Documented subset: CD45RA-negative fraction.

CDR3 nucleotide sequence: TGTGCCAGCAGTTCGATAAGGGGCCCGGACAGGGACCTTAACTACGAGCAGTACTTC. This codes for CASSSIRGPDRDLNYEQYF. The gene calls are TRBV27 and TRBJ2-7, with 8 bases matching TRBD1. Germline trimming cut 4 bases from V and 3 bases from J; bases unmatched to any gene: 20. The CDR3 covers 19 residues. Germline V gives CDR1 MNHEY, CDR2 SMNVEV (reference sequence).